Below, 22 T cell receptor beta chains from the same sample are listed, as sequenced in a study of cytomegalovirus exposure and HLA in healthy donors. Primers: 60 Vbeta forward and 13 Jbeta reverse. The repertoire was sequenced with immunoSEQ multiplex PCR; TCRdb's copy has only in-frame clones and lacks some. This sample has about 300,000 clones, with approximately 90% found just once. Sequenced: PBMCs. These receptors were taken from a man aged 40-49 years in good health and CMV-seropositive.

The V call is TRBV15, the J call TRBJ1-5; 8 bases match TRBD1. The CDR3 runs to 15 residues. V lost 4 bases to trimming and J lost 5 bases; unmatched junction nucleotides: 7. From germline, CDR1 is LNHNV and CDR2 YYDKDF (reference sequence). The CDR3 bases are TGTGCCACCAGCACCCTGGACAGGGAGGATCAGCCCCAGCATTTT. Its protein is CATSTLDREDQPQHF.

The chain links TRBV28 to TRBJ2-5, with 7 bases aligning to TRBD2. This CDR3 is built from 16 residues. The germline gives CDR1 MDHEN, CDR2 SYDVKM. V trimming: 3 bases; J trimming: 4 bases; junction bases outside the gene matches: 11. The DNA of the CDR3 is TGTGCCAGCAGTTTCTCCGGGGAGGGAATTGCAGAGACCCAGTACTTC. This sequence encodes CASSFSGEGIAETQYF.

This clone was counted between two and nine times. The chain combines TRBV27 with TRBJ2-7, with D perhaps TRBD1 (6 bases). Trimming removed 4 bases at V and 7 bases at J, with 14 bases between. CDR3 length equals 13 residues. CDR1 is MNHEY and CDR2 is SMNVEV in the germline V gene (reference sequence). The DNA for the CDR3 is TGTGCCAGCAGTTCGCAGGGGTATGGGGAGCAGTACTTC. It specifies CASSSQGYGEQYF.

The chain recombines TRBV6-5 with TRBJ1-4; 8 bases align to TRBD1. Germline CDR1 is MNHEY and CDR2 is SVGAGI. CDR3 length equals 15 residues. V lost 2 bases, J lost 7 bases, and 6 bases stayed unmatched. CDR3 amino acids: CASSYIRGQGEKLFF. The CDR3 nucleotides are TGTGCCAGCAGTTACATCAGGGGGCAAGGTGAAAAACTGTTTTTT.

CDR3 protein: CASSEYPPSSGGETQYF. The CDR3 nucleotides read TGTGCCAGCAGTGAATACCCCCCTTCCAGTGGGGGGGAGACCCAGTACTTC. The chain has TRBV25-1 and TRBJ2-5; D might be TRBD2 (6 bases). The germline V gene has CDR1 MGHDK and CDR2 SYGVNS. Trimming removed 0 bases from V and 5 bases from J, with 19 bases in between. The length of the CDR3 is 17 residues.

This clone was seen ten or more times. The genes are TRBV19 and TRBJ2-6; TRBD1 matches at 10 bases. The trim removed 6 bases at V and 0 bases at J, leaving 11 bases unmatched. The length of the CDR3 is 19 residues. Germline V gene sequence: CDR1 LNHDA, CDR2 SQIVND (reference sequence). The CDR3 protein is CASSRFGGQGFSGANVLTF. CDR3 nucleotide sequence: TGTGCCAGTAGCCGATTTGGGGGACAGGGGTTCTCTGGGGCCAACGTCCTGACTTTC.

This clone turned up a few times. The rearrangement links TRBV6-1 to TRBJ1-1; D is undetermined. V lost 1 base and J 2 bases, leaving 11 bases between the germline ends. The germline gives CDR1 MNHNS, CDR2 SASEGT. The CDR3 is 15 residues long. The CDR3 sequence: CASSEVYIINTEAFF. In nucleotides, the CDR3 is TGTGCCAGCAGTGAAGTTTACATTATTAACACTGAAGCTTTCTTT.

The gene calls are TRBV5-4 and TRBJ1-1; 7 nucleotides align to TRBD1. V was clipped by 6 bases and J by 11 bases; unmatched bases: 19. This CDR3 region has 15 residues. Germline loops: CDR1 SGHNT, CDR2 YYREEE (reference sequence). CDR3 in amino acids: CASTPEGHRGSKAFF. As DNA, the CDR3 is TGTGCCAGCACCCCGGAGGGGCACAGGGGTTCGAAGGCTTTCTTT. Drawing the rest from reference TRBV5-4 and TRBJ1-1, the complete variable domain is ETGVTQSPTHLIKTRGQQVTLRCSSQSGHNTVSWYQQALGQGPQFIFQYYREEENGRGNFPPRFSGLQFPNYSSELNVNALELDDSALYLCASTPEGHRGSKAFFGQGTRLTVV.

This clone was seen a single time. V usage is TRBV4-3 and J usage is TRBJ1-5, with D tentatively TRBD1 (6 bases). V was shortened by 0 bases and J by 7 bases, with 10 bases between the two germline ends. Germline V gives CDR1 LGHNA, CDR2 YSLEER. The CDR3 runs to 14 residues. The CDR3 spells CASSQDGGQQPQHF. CDR3 DNA sequence: TGCGCCAGCAGCCAAGATGGGGGCCAACAGCCCCAGCATTTT.

This clone turned up a few times. This sequence joins TRBV7-8 and TRBJ2-6; D not resolved. Trimming removed 4 bases from V and 1 base from J, with 8 bases in between. The CDR3 is made up of 15 amino acids. CDR1 SGHVS and CDR2 FQNEAQ come from the germline V gene. The CDR3 protein is CASSSQESGANVLTF. CDR3 DNA sequence: TGTGCCAGCAGCTCTCAGGAATCTGGGGCCAACGTCCTGACTTTC.

The rearrangement joins TRBV5-4 to TRBJ2-7, with 11 bases that match TRBD2. V shed 4 bases, J shed 3 bases, and the junction held 3 bases outside the gene matches. CDR3 size: 14 residues. CDR1 is SGHNT and CDR2 is YYREEE in the germline V gene (reference sequence). CDR3 nucleotides: TGTGCCAGCAGCGCCGGGACTAGCGGCTACGAGCAGTACTTC. Amino acid sequence: CASSAGTSGYEQYF.

CDR3 protein: CASSFEGGGSTEAFF. The DNA for the CDR3 is TGCGCCAGCAGCTTTGAAGGAGGGGGCAGCACTGAAGCTTTCTTT. This chain connects TRBV5-1 to TRBJ1-1; 7 nucleotides line up with TRBD1. Germline CDR1 is SGHRS and CDR2 is YFSETQ. Trimming took 2 bases from V and 4 from J; bases not matched to a gene: 8. This CDR3 is 15 amino acids long.

This clone was detected only once. This sequence joins TRBV19 and TRBJ1-4; 8 bases are shared with TRBD1. The junction had 7 bases not matched to a gene; V was cut back by 5 bases and J by 2 bases. Per the germline V gene, CDR1 is LNHDA and CDR2 is SQIVND (reference sequence). The CDR3 is 16 residues long. This chain's CDR3 is CASSWQGAPTNEKLFF. The CDR3, as DNA: TGTGCCAGTAGTTGGCAGGGGGCGCCTACTAATGAAAAACTGTTTTTT. Based on the CDR3 plus reference TRBV19 and TRBJ1-4, the full variable domain is DGGITQSPKYLFRKEGQNVTLSCEQNLNHDAMYWYRQDPGQGLRLIYYSQIVNDFQKGDIAEGYSVSREKKESFPLTVTSAQKNPTAFYLCASSWQGAPTNEKLFFGSGTQLSVL.

The genes are TRBV2 and TRBJ2-7; the match to TRBD1 covers 10 bases. J was trimmed by 6 bases and V by 7 bases; bases with no gene match: 12. In germline, CDR1 is SNHLY, CDR2 FYNNEI. CDR3 size: 15 residues. CDR3 in DNA: TGTGCCAGCAATGGAAGGAGGGACAGGGGACGCGAGCAGTACTTC. This encodes CASNGRRDRGREQYF.

Worth noting for this clone: At one end the junction does not follow the germline gene, possibly because of a read error. This chain uses TRBV7-9 with TRBJ2-2; D perhaps matches TRBD2 (5 bases). CDR1 and CDR2 from the germline V gene are SEHNR and FQNEAQ (reference sequence). The CDR3 runs 13 residues. CDR3 in DNA: TGTTCCAGCAGTCCGGGGAGCACCGGGGAGCTGTTTTTT. Its protein is CSSSPGSTGELFF.

This chain links TRBV28 with TRBJ2-7; 7 nucleotides match TRBD1. The germline V gene encodes CDR1 MDHEN and CDR2 SYDVKM. With V trimmed by 5 bases and J by 2 bases, 9 bases remained unmatched. There are 15 residues in the CDR3. The CDR3 reads CASSPPPTGTYEQYF. For the CDR3, the DNA is TGTGCCAGCAGTCCCCCCCCGACAGGGACCTACGAGCAGTACTTC.

In its sample, this clone was seen once. DNA of the CDR3: TGTGCCAGCAGTTACTCGAATGAGGGCTACTATGGCTACACCTTC. Its protein product is CASSYSNEGYYGYTF. The J gene is TRBJ1-2, the V gene TRBV6-5, with unresolved D. V lost 0 bases, J lost 3 bases, and 11 bases lay in between. This CDR3 has 15 residues. The V gene's germline CDR1 is MNHEY and CDR2 SVGAGI.

This chain joins TRBV19 and TRBJ2-1; 7 nucleotides align to TRBD2. The CDR3 spans 15 residues. Germline V gene data show CDR1 as LNHDA and CDR2 as SQIVND (reference sequence). With 3 bases clipped from V and 3 bases from J, the junction kept 5 bases outside the gene matches. CDR3 sequence reads: CASSMSSGIYNEQFF. Written as DNA, the CDR3 is TGTGCCAGTAGTATGTCTAGCGGAATCTACAATGAGCAGTTCTTC.

This chain connects TRBV5-4 to TRBJ2-2; possibly TRBD2 for D (7 bases). There are 16 residues in the CDR3. Germline V CDR1 and CDR2: SGHNT, YYREEE (reference sequence). Trimming removed 2 bases at V and 0 bases at J, with 11 bases between. CDR3 loop: CASSFRGGANTGELFF. CDR3 DNA sequence: TGTGCCAGCAGCTTTCGAGGGGGGGCGAACACCGGGGAGCTGTTTTTT.

The DNA for the CDR3 is TGTGCCAGCAGCCAACGGACGGGACTCTATGGCTACACCTTC. It specifies CASSQRTGLYGYTF. This chain links TRBV7-9 with TRBJ1-2, with a weak D call TRBD1 (5 bases). The CDR3 extends over 14 amino acids. The V end lost 5 bases, the J end lost 4 bases, and 14 bases lay between the germline ends. Germline CDR1 and CDR2: SEHNR and FQNEAQ (reference sequence).

V and J are TRBV28 and TRBJ1-2; the D gene is possibly TRBD1 (5 bases). Trimming stripped 5 bases from V and 6 bases from J, with 10 bases between. This CDR3 contains 12 residues. Germline V gene lookup returns CDR1 MDHEN and CDR2 SYDVKM. CDR3 sequence reads: CASSAGVDGYTF. As DNA, the CDR3 is TGTGCCAGCAGTGCGGGGGTTGATGGCTACACCTTC.

The gene calls are TRBV7-6 and TRBJ2-1; 11 bases fit TRBD2. V shed 4 bases, J shed 4 bases, and the junction held 6 bases outside the gene matches. CDR3 length: 16 residues. Germline CDR1 and CDR2: SGHVS and FNYEAQ. The CDR3 bases are TGTGCCAGCAGCTCCGGGCCTAGCGGGAGGTACAATGAGCAGTTCTTC. Its protein product is CASSSGPSGRYNEQFF. Looking up the rest from reference TRBV7-6 and TRBJ2-1 gives the full variable domain: GAGVSQSPRYKVTKRGQDVALRCDPISGHVSLYWYRQALGQGPEFLTYFNYEAQQDKSGLPNDRFSAERPEGSISTLTIQRTEQRDSAMYRCASSSGPSGRYNEQFFGPGTRLTVL.